The rows below give T cell receptor beta chains drawn from one sample of a study of cytomegalovirus exposure and HLA in healthy donors. This table comes from immunoSEQ multiplex PCR, and its TCRdb copy is limited to in-frame clones, with some not included. The sample holds about 140,000 clones, around 65% seen once. The sequenced sample consisted of PBMCs. Receptors originate from a woman aged 55-69 years in good health and CMV-seronegative. Each CDR3 is given with its conserved first and last residue. D genes are given only for firm matches. Clone size is shown for a subset of rows, as once, few, many or a class of expanded clone.

size: .; V: TRBV20-1; J: TRBJ1-2; D: TRBD1; DNA: TGCAGTGCTCACAGGGGGTCTGGCTACACCTTC; CDR3: CSAHRGSGYTF
size: few; V: TRBV2; J: TRBJ2-7; D: .; DNA: TGTGCCAGCAGTGAAGAACGGGGCTACGAGCAGTACTTC; CDR3: CASSEERGYEQYF
size: .; V: TRBV7-9; J: TRBJ1-4; D: TRBD1; DNA: TGTGCCAGCAGCCAGTCCGGGACAGGGAGTGAAAAACTGTTTTTT; CDR3: CASSQSGTGSEKLFF
size: .; V: TRBV28; J: TRBJ2-2; D: TRBD2; DNA: TGTGCCAGCAGTTTAGCGGGACTAGCGGGACTCAACACCGGGGAGCTGTTTTTT; CDR3: CASSLAGLAGLNTGELFF
size: .; V: TRBV29-1; J: TRBJ2-4; D: .; DNA: TGCAGCCTTAGACTAGCCAAAAACATTCAGTACTTC; CDR3: CSLRLAKNIQYF
size: .; V: TRBV7-2; J: TRBJ2-2; D: TRBD2; DNA: TGTGCCAGCAGATCGAACCTAGCGGGAGCCGGGGAGCTGTTTTTT; CDR3: CASRSNLAGAGELFF
size: .; V: TRBV7-6; J: TRBJ2-5; D: .; DNA: TGTGCCAGCAGCTTAGGACCCAGGGGGACCCAGTACTTC; CDR3: CASSLGPRGTQYF
size: .; V: TRBV5-4; J: TRBJ1-2; D: .; DNA: TGTGCCAGCAGCTTGCTAGGGGGGGTAGGCTACACCTTC; CDR3: CASSLLGGVGYTF
size: medium-sized; V: TRBV27; J: TRBJ1-4; D: .; DNA: TGTGCCAGCAGTTTATTGCGGACTAATGAAAAACTGTTTTTT; CDR3: CASSLLRTNEKLFF
size: .; V: TRBV2; J: TRBJ1-5; D: TRBD1; DNA: TGTGCCAGCAGTTACGGGACAGGGTATCAGCCCCAGCATTTT; CDR3: CASSYGTGYQPQHF
size: .; V: TRBV5-4; J: TRBJ2-5; D: TRBD2; DNA: TGTGCCAGCAGCTTGACGGCGGGGGGACAAGAGACCCAGTACTTC; CDR3: CASSLTAGGQETQYF
size: .; V: TRBV19; J: TRBJ1-2; D: TRBD1; DNA: TGTGCCAGTAGTAGAGGACAGGTCGGCTATGGCTACACCTTC; CDR3: CASSRGQVGYGYTF
size: .; V: TRBV7-2; J: TRBJ1-1; D: .; DNA: TGTGCCAGCAGCATATATACAGGGAACACTGAAGCTTTCTTT; CDR3: CASSIYTGNTEAFF
size: .; V: TRBV4-2; J: TRBJ1-5; D: TRBD1; DNA: TGTGCCAGCAGCCAAGAATGGGACAGCGGACAGCCCCAGCATTTT; CDR3: CASSQEWDSGQPQHF
size: .; V: TRBV4-1; J: TRBJ1-6; D: .; DNA: TGCGCCAGCAGCCAAGGGGCCGGTTCACCCCTCCACTTT; CDR3: CASSQGAGSPLHF
size: .; V: TRBV7-2; J: TRBJ2-4; D: TRBD2; DNA: TGTGCCAGCAGCACGCCCTCGTCGGGGGGTCGGAACATTCAGTACTTC; CDR3: CASSTPSSGGRNIQYF
size: once; V: TRBV28; J: TRBJ2-2; D: TRBD1; DNA: TGTGCCAGCAGTTCCCCCCAGGGGGCGCACACCGGGGAGCTGTTTTTT; CDR3: CASSSPQGAHTGELFF
size: .; V: TRBV7-6; J: TRBJ1-2; D: TRBD1; DNA: TGTGCCAGCAGCGAGGGGACAGGGATGGTTGGCTATGGCTACACCTTC; CDR3: CASSEGTGMVGYGYTF
size: .; V: TRBV6-5; J: TRBJ2-5; D: .; DNA: TGTGCCAGCAGCCGCCGGGACTCACAAGAGACCCAGTACTTC; CDR3: CASSRRDSQETQYF
size: .; V: TRBV11-3; J: TRBJ2-5; D: .; DNA: TGTGCCAGCAGCCCCTCGCCGGTTCAAGAGACCCAGTACTTC; CDR3: CASSPSPVQETQYF
size: .; V: TRBV7-2; J: TRBJ2-7; D: .; DNA: TGTGCCAGCAGCTTGACTGCACTCGTCGAGCAGTACTTC; CDR3: CASSLTALVEQYF
size: .; V: TRBV7-2; J: TRBJ1-1; D: TRBD1; DNA: TGTGCCAGCAGCTTAGTAGCAGGGGGCGCGACTGAAGCTTTCTTT; CDR3: CASSLVAGGATEAFF
size: few; V: TRBV4-1; J: TRBJ1-1; D: TRBD1; DNA: TGCGCCAGCAGCCCGGGGGACAGGAGGGCAGGTGAAGCTTTCTTT; CDR3: CASSPGDRRAGEAFF
size: .; V: TRBV19; J: TRBJ1-5; D: .; DNA: TGTGCCAGTAGTATAAGGGGCTGGCGGGACAATCAGCCCCAGCATTTT; CDR3: CASSIRGWRDNQPQHF
size: few; V: TRBV5-4; J: TRBJ2-5; D: TRBD2; DNA: TGTGCCAGCAGCTTGGAAGCTAGCGGGGGGTGGGAGACCCAGTACTTC; CDR3: CASSLEASGGWETQYF
size: medium-sized; V: TRBV7-9; J: TRBJ1-1; D: .; DNA: TGTGCCAGCAGCTTAGTCTACCCGAACACTGAAGCTTTCTTT; CDR3: CASSLVYPNTEAFF
size: .; V: TRBV2; J: TRBJ1-1; D: .; DNA: TGTGCCAGCAGTGAGGACAGGAACACTGAAGCTTTCTTT; CDR3: CASSEDRNTEAFF
size: .; V: TRBV6-1; J: TRBJ2-3; D: TRBD1; DNA: TGTGCCAGCAGTTCCCAGGGACAGGGAACAGATACGCAGTATTTT; CDR3: CASSSQGQGTDTQYF
size: few; V: TRBV7-8; J: TRBJ1-2; D: .; DNA: TGTGCCAGCAGCCCAACAGACAGCAACTATGGCTACACCTTC; CDR3: CASSPTDSNYGYTF
size: once; V: TRBV5-8; J: TRBJ2-1; D: TRBD2; DNA: TGTGCCAGCAGCCGGTCTGGGCTAGCGGGGAGAGACAATGAGCAGTTCTTC; CDR3: CASSRSGLAGRDNEQFF
size: .; V: TRBV7-9; J: TRBJ2-5; D: TRBD2; DNA: TGTTCCAGCAGCCCGCCCGGTCGGGGGGGCCGGGAGACCCAATACTTC; CDR3: CSSSPPGRGGRETQYF
size: few; V: TRBV2; J: TRBJ1-1; D: TRBD1; DNA: TGTGCCAGCAGTGGGGGACAGAGGTTGAACACTGAAGCTTTCTTT; CDR3: CASSGGQRLNTEAFF
size: .; V: TRBV7-2; J: TRBJ2-2; D: .; DNA: TGTGCCAGCAGCTTAGTTGCAGGGAGGGGGACCGGGGAGCTGTTTTTT; CDR3: CASSLVAGRGTGELFF
size: .; V: TRBV19; J: TRBJ2-2; D: TRBD2; DNA: TGTGCCAGTAGTATAGATCCCCGTAGGCGCGCGGGGGGATCCTCCACCGGGGAGCTGTTTTTT; CDR3: CASSIDPRRRAGGSSTGELFF
size: .; V: TRBV10-1; J: TRBJ2-1; D: TRBD2; DNA: TGCGCCATGAGAAGCGGGAGGCCCCTTAATTCCTACAATGAGCAGTTCTTC; CDR3: CAMRSGRPLNSYNEQFF
size: .; V: TRBV18; J: TRBJ2-3; D: TRBD2; DNA: TGTGCCAGCTCAAGACTAGCGGGCCTCACAGATACGCAGTATTTT; CDR3: CASSRLAGLTDTQYF
size: .; V: TRBV2; J: TRBJ2-5; D: TRBD1; DNA: TGTGCCAGCAGTGAAGCACGGACAGGGGGAGAGACCCAGTACTTC; CDR3: CASSEARTGGETQYF
size: .; V: TRBV28; J: TRBJ2-3; D: .; DNA: TGTGCCAGCAGTTTGGGCGGGCAATGGGGCACAGATACGCAGTATTTT; CDR3: CASSLGGQWGTDTQYF
size: few; V: TRBV9; J: TRBJ1-1; D: .; DNA: TGTGCCAGCAGCCCTACAGGCGGCACTGAAGCTTTCTTT; CDR3: CASSPTGGTEAFF
size: .; V: TRBV9; J: TRBJ2-1; D: .; DNA: TGTGCCAGCAGCCCAGGTGATAGACCCTACAATGAGCAGTTCTTC; CDR3: CASSPGDRPYNEQFF
size: .; V: TRBV11-2; J: TRBJ2-5; D: TRBD2; DNA: TGTGCCAGCAGCCCGCGACTAGCGGGAGGGCCCCAGGAGACCCAGTACTTC; CDR3: CASSPRLAGGPQETQYF
size: .; V: TRBV5-5; J: TRBJ2-3; D: TRBD2; DNA: TGTGCCAGCAGCTTGGATCCGGGAGGCAGGGTAGATACGCAGTATTTT; CDR3: CASSLDPGGRVDTQYF
size: .; V: TRBV27; J: TRBJ2-4; D: TRBD1; DNA: TGTGCCAGAGGGACAGGGGTTACTCTAGCCAAAAACATTCAGTACTTC; CDR3: CARGTGVTLAKNIQYF
size: .; V: TRBV7-9; J: TRBJ1-4; D: .; DNA: TGTGCCAGCAGCTTGGGAGGGGAAAAACTGTTTTTT; CDR3: CASSLGGEKLFF
size: once; V: TRBV5-5; J: TRBJ2-3; D: TRBD1; DNA: TGTGCCAGCAGCGACAACCCGACAGGGGTTCCGGATACGCAGTATTTT; CDR3: CASSDNPTGVPDTQYF
size: .; V: TRBV7-2; J: TRBJ1-5; D: TRBD1; DNA: TGTGCCAGCAGCCCAACAGGGGATCAGCCCCAGCATTTT; CDR3: CASSPTGDQPQHF
size: .; V: TRBV6-1; J: TRBJ1-5; D: .; DNA: TGTGCCAGCAGGGACACTCCAGCTGAGCCCCAGCATTTT; CDR3: CASRDTPAEPQHF
size: .; V: TRBV5-1; J: TRBJ1-1; D: .; DNA: TGCGCCAGCAGCTTGGCCGCGGCAGACACTGAAGCTTTCTTT; CDR3: CASSLAAADTEAFF
size: few; V: TRBV4-3; J: TRBJ1-6; D: .; DNA: TGCGCCAGCAGCCAAGGGGGGGGTAATTCACCCCTCCACTTT; CDR3: CASSQGGGNSPLHF
size: many; V: TRBV5-4; J: TRBJ1-2; D: .; DNA: TGTGCCAGCAGCTCCACCCTGTCCGGCGGGGGAGCTGGCTACACCTTC; CDR3: CASSSTLSGGGAGYTF
size: .; V: TRBV2; J: TRBJ1-6; D: .; DNA: TGTGCCAGCCTCGGGGGGGCATTTGGCCGGGGGGGCAATTCACCCCTCCACTTT; CDR3: CASLGGAFGRGGNSPLHF
size: .; V: TRBV19; J: TRBJ1-1; D: TRBD1; DNA: TGTGCCAGTAGACCCGGGACAGGGGGCTTTGGCACTGAAGCTTTCTTT; CDR3: CASRPGTGGFGTEAFF
size: few; V: TRBV6-6; J: TRBJ2-1; D: .; DNA: TGTGCCACAAAGGAGCGAGATGAGCAGTTCTTC; CDR3: CATKERDEQFF
size: .; V: TRBV28; J: TRBJ2-7; D: TRBD1; DNA: TGTGCCAGCAGTGCTACAGGGGGCTCCTACGAGCAGTACTTC; CDR3: CASSATGGSYEQYF
size: few; V: TRBV27; J: TRBJ1-5; D: .; DNA: TGTGCCAGCAGTTTATTAGGAACAGGTCGCCTGAGTAGCAATCAGCCCCAGCATTTT; CDR3: CASSLLGTGRLSSNQPQHF